One sample yielded the 26 T cell receptor beta chains listed below, sequenced in a study of OX40 agonist ivuxolimab in advanced cancers. The repertoire was sequenced with immunoSEQ multiplex PCR; TCRdb's copy has only in-frame clones and lacks some. The table lists approximately 70,000 clones, nearly 90% of them singletons. The sample consisted of CD4+ or CD8+ T cells sorted from blood, taken in a trial of the OX40 agonist ivuxolimab. The receptors here all came from an adult with an advanced solid tumor such as melanoma, head and neck, liver or kidney cancer.

In regard to this clone: The final CDR3 position lacks the conserved phenylalanine or tryptophan, pointing to a likely read error. The DNA is omitted, as the CDR3 cannot be located on it reliably, and the CDR3 follows TCRdb's listing. CDR3 residues: CASRANEPGHPQG. The chain carries TRBV10-2 and TRBJ1-2; no DNA check was done on the table's D call, TRBD1. The germline V gene has CDR1 WSHSY and CDR2 SAAADI. Including both end residues, the CDR3 is 13 amino acids long.

This chain links TRBV18 with TRBJ2-5; D uncertain. Germline-derived CDR1 and CDR2 are KGHSH and LQKENI. Trimming pared 6 bases from V and 0 bases from J, leaving 5 bases between. The CDR3 covers 12 residues. The CDR3 DNA sequence: TGTGCCAGCTCCCGGGACCAAGAGACCCAGTACTTC. This gives the protein CASSRDQETQYF. Full variable domain (outside the CDR3, taken from reference TRBV18 and TRBJ2-5): NAGVMQNPRHLVRRRGQEARLRCSPMKGHSHVYWYRQLPEEGLKFMVYLQKENIIDESGMPKERFSAEFPKEGPSILRIQQVVRGDSAAYFCASSRDQETQYFGPGTRLLVL.

The genes are TRBV7-2 and TRBJ1-5; D is unclear. CDR3 length: 14 amino acids. Trimming stripped 5 bases from V and 0 bases from J, with 8 bases between. Germline CDR1 and CDR2: SGHTA and FQGNSA. The CDR3 loop is CASSPTSSNQPQHF. The DNA of the CDR3 is TGTGCCAGCAGCCCGACAAGTAGCAATCAGCCCCAGCATTTT.

The V gene is TRBV7-9, the J gene TRBJ2-7; 8 positions match TRBD2. V trimming: 4 bases; J trimming: 3 bases; junction bases outside the gene matches: 8. The CDR3 consists of 15 residues. Looked up from germline, CDR1 is SEHNR and CDR2 is FQNEAQ (reference sequence). The DNA for the CDR3 is TGTGCCAGCAGCTATGCGGGACTAGGGAGCTACGAGCAGTACTTC. The encoded protein is CASSYAGLGSYEQYF.

This chain connects TRBV11-3 to TRBJ2-1; TRBD2 matches 9 bases. J gave up 5 bases and V 4 bases, and 12 bases lay outside the gene matches. The CDR3 has 17 amino acids. Germline V gene sequence: CDR1 SGHNT, CDR2 YENEEA. The DNA for the CDR3 is TGTGCCAGCAGCTCCGCCGGTTGGGCGGGAGGGAACAATGAGCAGTTCTTC. This encodes CASSSAGWAGGNNEQFF.

The rearrangement links TRBV19 to TRBJ1-3; 7 nucleotides match TRBD1. Germline V gene sequence: CDR1 LNHDA, CDR2 SQIVND (reference sequence). The CDR3 is made up of 17 amino acids. The V gene end was trimmed by 6 bases and the J gene end by 0 bases; junction bases not matched to a gene: 11. The CDR3, as DNA: TGTGCCAGTAGGAGAGGGGGCTATGATCTCTCTGGAAACACCATATATTTT. Encoded protein: CASRRGGYDLSGNTIYF.

CDR3 residues: CASFPRTRGNTDTQYF. The DNA of the CDR3 is TGTGCCAGCTTCCCGAGGACGCGGGGAAACACAGATACGCAGTATTTT. The chain employs TRBV5-8 and TRBJ2-3; possibly TRBD2 for D (6 bases). CDR3 length: 16 amino acids. V gave up 7 bases and J gave up 2 bases, with 20 bases separating them. Germline CDR1 reads SGHTS; CDR2 reads YDEGEE.

The rearrangement links TRBV18 to TRBJ2-2; TRBD1 aligns across 7 bases. CDR1 is KGHSH, CDR2 LQKENI, per germline. Germline trimming cut 3 bases from V and 1 base from J; bases unmatched to any gene: 2. The CDR3 runs to 15 residues. CDR3: CASSPGQMNTGELFF. CDR3 bases: TGTGCCAGCTCACCGGGACAGATGAACACCGGGGAGCTGTTTTTT. The full variable domain, its missing parts supplied by reference TRBV18 and TRBJ2-2, is NAGVMQNPRHLVRRRGQEARLRCSPMKGHSHVYWYRQLPEEGLKFMVYLQKENIIDESGMPKERFSAEFPKEGPSILRIQQVVRGDSAAYFCASSPGQMNTGELFFGEGSRLTVL.

This clone was seen more than once but under ten times. The V and J genes are TRBV27 and TRBJ1-2, with TRBD1 matching 9 bases. CDR1 is MNHEY and CDR2 is SMNVEV in the germline V gene (reference sequence). The V gene end was trimmed by 6 bases and the J gene end by 7 bases; junction bases not matched to a gene: 12. This CDR3 comprises 15 residues. For the CDR3, the DNA is TGTGCCAGCAGGACACTAACAGGGGGCGCTGGTGGCTACACCTTC. Protein: CASRTLTGGAGGYTF.

The chain carries TRBV6-5 and TRBJ2-1, with D uncertain. Trimming removed 10 bases from V and 4 bases from J, with 8 bases in between. Per the germline V gene, CDR1 is MNHEY and CDR2 is SVGAGI. CDR3 length equals 11 residues. The CDR3 sequence is CATRRYNEQFF. For the CDR3, the DNA is TGTGCCACCCGACGGTACAATGAGCAGTTCTTC.

The CDR3 reads CASSSSGTYEAFF. CDR3 coding DNA: TGTGCCAGCAGTTCGTCCGGGACGTATGAAGCTTTCTTT. The chain joins TRBV27 to TRBJ1-1; perhaps TRBD1 as D (5 bases). The germline V gene has CDR1 MNHEY and CDR2 SMNVEV (reference sequence). V shed 4 bases and J shed 7 bases, with 13 bases lying between them. The CDR3 is 13 residues long.

This clone occurred once. The chain joins TRBV9 to TRBJ1-2; D remains unclear. Trimming stripped 5 bases from V and 4 bases from J, with 12 bases between. The germline V gene has CDR1 SGDLS and CDR2 YYNGEE. There are 13 residues in the CDR3. CDR3 coding DNA: TGTGCCAGCAGTGCCGGTCGGGTCTATGGCTACACCTTC. Protein: CASSAGRVYGYTF.

CDR3 bases: TGCGCCAGCAGCACTGGCACGGGGGCGCGGACTGAAGCTTTCTTT. Encoded protein: CASSTGTGARTEAFF. The chain recombines TRBV5-1 with TRBJ1-1, with TRBD1 as a possible D gene (6 bases). Germline V gene lookup returns CDR1 SGHRS and CDR2 YFSETQ. The CDR3 extends over 15 amino acids. V lost 4 bases and J 5 bases, leaving 18 bases between the germline ends.

V usage is TRBV11-3 and J usage is TRBJ2-1, with D tentatively TRBD1 (6 bases). V shed 3 bases and J shed 6 bases, with 18 bases lying between them. Germline V lookup: CDR1 SGHNT, CDR2 YENEEA. The CDR3 covers 16 residues. This chain's CDR3 is CASSLAGTPQGNEQFF. The CDR3 DNA is TGTGCCAGCAGCTTGGCCGGGACCCCACAGGGCAATGAGCAGTTCTTC.

The chain is built from TRBV5-1 and TRBJ1-1, with D tentatively TRBD1 (5 bases). V shed 4 bases and J shed 3 bases, with 13 bases lying between them. The CDR3 contains 14 residues. CDR1 and CDR2 (germline): SGHRS, YFSETQ. CDR3 region: CASSPDLGDTEAFF. The CDR3 DNA reads TGCGCCAGCAGCCCGGACTTGGGGGACACTGAAGCTTTCTTT. Full variable domain (outside the CDR3, taken from reference TRBV5-1 and TRBJ1-1): KAGVTQTPRYLIKTRGQQVTLSCSPISGHRSVSWYQQTPGQGLQFLFEYFSETQRNKGNFPGRFSGRQFSNSRSEMNVSTLELGDSALYLCASSPDLGDTEAFFGQGTRLTVV.

The CDR3 region has the DNA TGCGCCAGCAGCCAAGATCCGAGACAGGGGTCCAGTGAGCAGTTCTTC. Protein product: CASSQDPRQGSSEQFF. This sequence joins TRBV4-1 and TRBJ2-1; 8 positions match TRBD1. Germline V gene lookup returns CDR1 MGHRA and CDR2 YSYEKL. After removal of 0 bases from V and 9 bases from J, the junction contained 10 bases not matched to a gene. The CDR3 contains 16 residues.

The J gene is TRBJ1-1, the V gene TRBV9; 7 bases map to TRBD1. Germline trimming cut 4 bases from V and 1 base from J; bases unmatched to any gene: 7. In germline, CDR1 is SGDLS, CDR2 YYNGEE. The CDR3 has 15 residues. In DNA form, the CDR3 reads TGTGCCAGCAGCAGAACCGGGACAGAGAACACTGAAGCTTTCTTT. The encoded protein is CASSRTGTENTEAFF.

V is TRBV7-9 and J is TRBJ2-2, with 7 bases fitting TRBD2. This CDR3 spans 14 amino acids. CDR1 is SEHNR and CDR2 is FQNEAQ in the germline V gene (reference sequence). Trimming cost V 5 bases and J 6 bases; bases outside gene matches: 6. The CDR3 DNA reads TGTGCCAGCAGCCCCGGACTAGTGTCCGGGGAGCTGTTTTTT. This codes for CASSPGLVSGELFF.

DNA of the CDR3: TGCAGGGGCGGGACAGGCGGAGAGCAGTTCTTC. This gives the protein CRGGTGGEQFF. This chain uses TRBV29-1 with TRBJ2-1; the match to TRBD1 covers 8 bases. Looked up from germline, CDR1 is SQVTM and CDR2 is ANQGSEA. This CDR3 contains 11 residues.

The chain couples TRBV18 to TRBJ2-3; D ambiguous. The CDR3 spans 14 residues. In germline, CDR1 is KGHSH, CDR2 LQKENI. Trimming shortened V by 2 bases and J by 1 base, and 7 bases separated the two germline ends. CDR3 in DNA: TGTGCCAGCTCACCAAACTGGGGCACAGATACGCAGTATTTT. This codes for CASSPNWGTDTQYF.

This sequence joins TRBV5-1 and TRBJ2-5; D ambiguous. This CDR3 has 14 residues. Germline assignment: CDR1 SGHRS and CDR2 YFSETQ. Trimming took 0 bases from V and 5 from J, leaving 11 bases between them. The CDR3 coding sequence is TGCGCCAGCAGCTTGGCCATTGGTCCGGAGACCCAGTACTTC. The encoded protein is CASSLAIGPETQYF.

The V gene is TRBV7-9, the J gene TRBJ1-2; TRBD1 matches at 7 bases. The germline V gene has CDR1 SEHNR and CDR2 FQNEAQ (reference sequence). The CDR3 length is 14 residues. The V and J ends lost 5 bases and 8 bases, in that order; junction bases with no gene match: 11. CDR3 sequence (DNA): TGTGCCAGCAGCCGTACAGGGGCTTTGGAAGGCTACACCTTC. Its protein product is CASSRTGALEGYTF.

The V call is TRBV18, the J call TRBJ1-5; weak D call: TRBD1 (5 bases). Trimming took off 6 bases at V and 4 bases at J, with 10 bases between the two ends. Germline V gene lookup returns CDR1 KGHSH and CDR2 LQKENI. CDR3 length equals 13 residues. In DNA, the CDR3 is TGTGCCAGCTCGGTAGGGGAAAATCAGCCCCAGCATTTT. It codes for CASSVGENQPQHF.

The chain links TRBV5-6 to TRBJ2-5; D possibly corresponds to TRBD1 (6 bases). Trimming took off 1 base at V and 2 bases at J, with 15 bases between the two ends. This CDR3 has 16 residues. The germline gives CDR1 SGHDT, CDR2 YYEEEE. Written as DNA, the CDR3 is TGTGCCAGCAGCTTGTGGGGGCCGATTAATCAAGAGACCCAGTACTTC. It specifies CASSLWGPINQETQYF.

The chain uses TRBV5-1 and TRBJ1-3, with D tentatively TRBD1 (6 bases). The CDR3 is 14 amino acids. With 4 bases removed from V and 4 bases from J, the gap between germline ends came to 12 bases. The V gene's germline CDR1 is SGHRS and CDR2 YFSETQ. CDR3 sequence: CASSPRTDGNTIYF. CDR3 DNA: TGCGCCAGCAGCCCCAGGACAGACGGAAACACCATATATTTT.

The J gene is TRBJ2-5, the V gene TRBV6-1; TRBD2 agrees at 10 bases. The trim removed 1 base at V and 13 bases at J, leaving 3 bases unmatched. Germline CDR1 is MNHNS and CDR2 is SASEGT. This CDR3 is 12 amino acids long. CDR3 loop: CASSEVLAGRYF. CDR3 DNA: TGTGCCAGCAGTGAAGTACTAGCGGGGCGGTACTTC.